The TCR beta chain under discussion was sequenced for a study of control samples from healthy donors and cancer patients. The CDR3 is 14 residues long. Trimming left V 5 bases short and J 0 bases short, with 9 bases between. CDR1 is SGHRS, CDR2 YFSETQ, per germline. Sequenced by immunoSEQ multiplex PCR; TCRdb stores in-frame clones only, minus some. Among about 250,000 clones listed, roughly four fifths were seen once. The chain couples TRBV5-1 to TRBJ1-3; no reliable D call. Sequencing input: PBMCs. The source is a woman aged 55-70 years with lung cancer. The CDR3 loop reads CASSYGDSGNTIYF. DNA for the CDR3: TGCGCCAGCAGTTACGGGGACTCTGGAAACACCATATATTTT.